This TCR beta chain was recovered during a study of T-cell reconstitution after alpha-beta-depleted transplantation in children. The authors prepared the TCRbeta library with unique molecular identifiers. One entry per CDR3 protein results from TCRdb running MiXCR on the PCR reads. The profile covers 490,000 or so distinct CDR3 sequences, with roughly an eighth appearing a single time and approximately 5.4% taken by the ten largest. The CDR3 runs to 15 residues. V shed 3 bases and J 4 bases; nucleotides not matched to a gene: 10. CDR1 is DFQATT and CDR2 is SNEGSKA in the germline V gene (reference sequence).

The clonotype was recovered from a human donor who donated a stem cell graft to a child with combined immunodeficiency. The material was PBMCs from the stem cell graft donor, obtained from the stem cell graft. V gene TRBV20-1 combines with J gene TRBJ1-1; 8 nucleotides align to TRBD1. Written as DNA, the CDR3 is TGCAGTGCTAGGCTCCCAGACAGGGGAGGCACTGAAGCTTTCTTT. The encoded protein is CSARLPDRGGTEAFF.